Below, one TCR beta chain is given with its context. This sample stems from a study of control samples from healthy donors and cancer patients. Repertoires were generated with immunoSEQ multiplex PCR, while TCRdb's copy carries only in-frame clones and drops some. The repertoire holds 95,000 to 130,000 clones, with 85% to 95% as singletons. Source material: blood. The TCR comes from a man aged 25 to 45 in good health.

CDR3 nucleotide sequence: TGTGCCAGCACGGTCGGGTTGAAGAACACTGAAGCTTTCTTT. Protein sequence: CASTVGLKNTEAFF. The chain recombines TRBV9 with TRBJ1-1; D gene unclear. This CDR3 is 14 amino acids long. Germline V gene lookup returns CDR1 SGDLS and CDR2 YYNGEE. Trimming took 6 bases from V and 1 from J, leaving 13 bases between them.